The source of this TCR beta chain is a study of OX40 agonist ivuxolimab in advanced cancers. Study at large: Averaging about 60 years in age, with a range of about 20 to 90, the cohort was around 83% male.

CDR3 size: 14 residues. V was trimmed by 6 bases and J by 1 base, leaving 12 bases between them. Germline V gene data show CDR1 as MNHNS and CDR2 as SASEGT. Profiled with immunoSEQ multiplex PCR; TCRdb holds only in-frame clones, not every one. The sample lists under 75,000 clones, 70% to 90% occurring once. The source is an adult with an advanced solid tumor such as melanoma, head and neck, liver or kidney cancer. The chain recombines TRBV6-1 with TRBJ1-1, with D perhaps matching TRBD1 (5 bases). The sequencing here drew on CD4+ or CD8+ T cells sorted from blood, taken in a trial of the OX40 agonist ivuxolimab. The CDR3 DNA reads as TGTGCCAGCAGAACGGGACTCCAGAACACTGAAGCTTTCTTT. Amino acid sequence: CASRTGLQNTEAFF.